The subject of this entry is one T cell receptor (beta chain). The record originates from a study of blood T cell repertoires in COVID-19. V trimming: 2 bases; J trimming: 4 bases; junction bases outside the gene matches: 6. From germline, CDR1 is SGHDT and CDR2 YYEEEE. This CDR3 is 16 amino acids long. This table comes from immunoSEQ multiplex PCR, and its TCRdb copy is limited to in-frame clones, with some not included. The sample includes some 71,000 clones, 90% of them seen just once. The receptor comes from a man aged 45-65 years with acute or convalescent COVID-19. The chain is built from TRBV5-6 and TRBJ2-3; 11 bases map to TRBD2. The sequencing sample was made of peripheral blood. CDR3 region: CASSFSSGRTSDTQYF. The CDR3 DNA reads as TGTGCCAGCAGCTTTTCTAGCGGGAGGACCTCAGATACGCAGTATTTT.